The subject of this entry is one TCR beta chain. Germline lookup yields CDR1 SGHRS and CDR2 YFSETQ. V lost 1 base to trimming and J lost 2 bases, with 12 bases between them. The CDR3 extends over 15 amino acids. The data are from a study of T cell changes during pregnancy in multiple sclerosis. The assay was immunoSEQ multiplex PCR, and TCRdb's table has in-frame clones only and misses some. The sample lists around 30,000 clones, roughly 90% occurring once. The TCR comes from a female donor with multiple sclerosis, enrolled in a pregnancy study. Sequences were derived from CD8+ T cells from peripheral blood mononuclear cells, sampled in the third trimester of pregnancy. This chain connects TRBV5-1 to TRBJ1-2, with D perhaps matching TRBD1 (6 bases). CDR3 region: CASSLSGERNYGYTF. CDR3 bases: TGCGCCAGCAGCTTGTCAGGGGAACGGAACTATGGCTACACCTTC.